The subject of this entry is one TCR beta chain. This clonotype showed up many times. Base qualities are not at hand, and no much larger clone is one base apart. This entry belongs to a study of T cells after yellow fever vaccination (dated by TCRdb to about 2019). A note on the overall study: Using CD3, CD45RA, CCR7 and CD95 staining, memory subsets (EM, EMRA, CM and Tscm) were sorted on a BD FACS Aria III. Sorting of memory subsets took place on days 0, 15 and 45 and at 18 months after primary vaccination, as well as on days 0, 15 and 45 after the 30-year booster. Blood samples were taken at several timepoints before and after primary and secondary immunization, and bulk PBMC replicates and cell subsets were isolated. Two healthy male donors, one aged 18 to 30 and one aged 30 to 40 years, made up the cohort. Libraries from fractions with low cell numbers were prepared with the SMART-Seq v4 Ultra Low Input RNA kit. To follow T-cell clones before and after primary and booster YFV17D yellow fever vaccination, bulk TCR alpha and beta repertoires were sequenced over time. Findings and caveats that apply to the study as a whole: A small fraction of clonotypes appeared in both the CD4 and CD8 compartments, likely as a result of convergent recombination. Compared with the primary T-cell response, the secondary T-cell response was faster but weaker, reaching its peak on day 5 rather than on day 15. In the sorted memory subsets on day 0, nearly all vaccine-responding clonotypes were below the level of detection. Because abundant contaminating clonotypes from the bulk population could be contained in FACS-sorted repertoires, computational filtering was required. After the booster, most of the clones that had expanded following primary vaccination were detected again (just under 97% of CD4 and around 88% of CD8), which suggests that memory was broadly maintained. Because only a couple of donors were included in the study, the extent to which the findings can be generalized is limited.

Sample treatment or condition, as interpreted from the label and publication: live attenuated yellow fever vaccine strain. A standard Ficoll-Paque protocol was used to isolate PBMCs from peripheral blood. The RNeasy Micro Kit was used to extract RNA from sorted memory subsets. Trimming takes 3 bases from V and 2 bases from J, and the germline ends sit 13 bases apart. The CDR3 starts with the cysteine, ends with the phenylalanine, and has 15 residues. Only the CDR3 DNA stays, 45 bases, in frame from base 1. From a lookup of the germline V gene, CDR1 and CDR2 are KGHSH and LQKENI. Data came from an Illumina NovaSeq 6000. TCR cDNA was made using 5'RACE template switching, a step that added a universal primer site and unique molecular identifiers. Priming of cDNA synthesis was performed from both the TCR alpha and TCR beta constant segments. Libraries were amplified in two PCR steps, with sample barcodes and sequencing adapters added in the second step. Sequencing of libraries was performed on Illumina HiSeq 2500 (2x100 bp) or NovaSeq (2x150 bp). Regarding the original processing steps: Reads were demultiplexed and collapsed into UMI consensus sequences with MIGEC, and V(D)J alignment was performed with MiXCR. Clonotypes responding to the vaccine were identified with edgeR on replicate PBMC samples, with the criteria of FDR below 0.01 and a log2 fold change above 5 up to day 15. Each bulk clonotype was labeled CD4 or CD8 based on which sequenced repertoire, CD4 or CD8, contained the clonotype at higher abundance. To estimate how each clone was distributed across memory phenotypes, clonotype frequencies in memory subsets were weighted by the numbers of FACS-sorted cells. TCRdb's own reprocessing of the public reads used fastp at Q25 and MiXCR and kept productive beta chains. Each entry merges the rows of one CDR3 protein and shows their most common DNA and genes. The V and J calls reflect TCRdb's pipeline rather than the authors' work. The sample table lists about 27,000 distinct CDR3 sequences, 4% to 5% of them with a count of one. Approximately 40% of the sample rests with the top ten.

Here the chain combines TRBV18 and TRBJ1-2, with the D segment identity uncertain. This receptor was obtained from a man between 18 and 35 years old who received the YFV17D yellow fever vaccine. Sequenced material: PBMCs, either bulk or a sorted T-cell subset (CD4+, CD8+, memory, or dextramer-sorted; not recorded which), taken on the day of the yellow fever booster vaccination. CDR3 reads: CASSPIEGSNYGYTF. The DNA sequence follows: TGTGCCAGCTCACCGATTGAAGGGTCAAACTATGGCTACACCTTC.